This T cell receptor (beta chain) was found in a study of regulatory T cells in long-lasting Graves disease. For TCR beta, libraries came from iRepertoire HTBI primers and Arm-PCR of CDR3 regions. TCRdb used MiXCR to reprocess the multiplex PCR reads, holding one entry per CDR3 protein. Of 650,000 to 700,000 distinct CDR3 sequences in the sample, around 30% were seen once. Looked up from germline, CDR1 is KGHSH and CDR2 is LQKENI. CDR3 length: 15 amino acids. Trimming left V 2 bases short and J 3 bases short, with 10 bases between. Time point in this sample: persistent/refractory GD, antithyroid drugs over 5 years with positive TRAb. Following extraction of RNA from PBMCs, that RNA was used to make the TCR library.

The sequences come from peripheral blood mononuclear cells (PBMCs), collected when the disease was refractory, from a patient treated with antithyroid drugs. V gene TRBV18 combines with J gene TRBJ2-2; possible D gene TRBD1, 6 bases. The sequence was obtained from a female donor with Graves disease. In nucleotides, the CDR3 is TGTGCCAGCTCACCAGTGACAGGCGACACCGGGGAGCTGTTTTTT. Translation gives CASSPVTGDTGELFF.